One and the same sample provided the 10 T cell receptor beta chains below, sequenced in a study of OX40 agonist ivuxolimab in advanced cancers. Libraries were prepared through the immunoSEQ multiplex PCR assay. TCRdb mirrors the immuneACCESS table, restricted to in-frame sequences. Some clones are absent from its copies; in checked studies, under half trace to an unresolved V gene, and the reason for the others is unknown. For this sample the table gives about 77,000 clones, of which around 93% were detected only once. The ten top clones hold more than 0.3% of the sample. The sample here was CD4+ or CD8+ T cells sorted from blood, taken in a trial of the OX40 agonist ivuxolimab. These receptors all stem from an adult with an advanced solid tumor such as melanoma, head and neck, liver or kidney cancer.

The chain carries TRBV7-2 and TRBJ2-5; D might be TRBD1 (5 bases). Germline CDR1 SGHTA, CDR2 FQGNSA. Trimming shortened V by 4 bases and J by 4 bases, and 7 bases separated the two germline ends. The CDR3 loop spans 12 amino acids. CDR3 coding DNA: TGTGCCAGCAGCTCTAGGGGAGAGACCCAGTACTTC. It yields the protein CASSSRGETQYF. The whole variable domain, remainder taken from reference TRBV7-2 and TRBJ2-5, is GAGVSQSPSNKVTEKGKDVELRCDPISGHTALYWYRQSLGQGLEFLIYFQGNSAPDKSGLPSDRFSAERTGGSVSTLTIQRTQQEDSAVYLCASSSRGETQYFGPGTRLLVL.

V and J are TRBV18 and TRBJ2-2; D perhaps matches TRBD2 (5 bases). Germline lookup yields CDR1 KGHSH and CDR2 LQKENI. With 5 bases removed from V and 3 bases from J, the gap between germline ends came to 7 bases. The CDR3 is 13 residues long. The CDR3 DNA sequence: TGTGCCAGCTCAACAGCGGACACCGGGGAGCTGTTTTTT. Its protein product is CASSTADTGELFF.

This clone is a singleton in its sample. The J gene is TRBJ2-3, the V gene TRBV19; weak D call: TRBD2 (7 bases). V was shortened by 4 bases and J by 4 bases, with 21 bases between the two germline ends. The CDR3 loop spans 17 amino acids. The germline V gene has CDR1 LNHDA and CDR2 SQIVND (reference sequence). The CDR3 DNA follows: TGTGCCAGTAGTAGATCCCCTGGGGGGGCCCTCGCAGATACGCAGTATTTT. This translates into CASSRSPGGALADTQYF.

This clone was counted once. J is TRBJ2-5 and V is TRBV7-9; D remains ambiguous. V shed 5 bases and J shed 4 bases, with 11 bases lying between them. CDR3 length equals 13 residues. Germline CDR1 is SEHNR and CDR2 is FQNEAQ (reference sequence). The CDR3 nucleotides are TGTGCCAGCAGCCCAACGTGGGCAGAGACCCAGTACTTC. It codes for CASSPTWAETQYF.

This CDR3 is CASSPFDRMNTGELFF. CDR3 nucleotides: TGTGCCAGCTCACCTTTTGACAGGATGAACACCGGGGAGCTGTTTTTT. The chain combines TRBV18 with TRBJ2-2; the D gene is possibly TRBD1 (6 bases). V was pared by 3 bases and J by 1 base, with 12 bases between. The CDR3 extends over 16 amino acids. In germline, CDR1 is KGHSH, CDR2 LQKENI.

The V and J genes are TRBV7-2 and TRBJ2-2; TRBD1 matches 9 bases. The CDR3 has 14 amino acids. Trimming removed 5 bases from V and 7 bases from J; junction bases left unmatched: 5. Germline loops: CDR1 SGHTA, CDR2 FQGNSA. The CDR3, as DNA: TGTGCCAGCAGCCTACAGGGGGCGGTCGGGGAGCTGTTTTTT. Its protein product is CASSLQGAVGELFF. Variable domain in full (rest from reference TRBV7-2 and TRBJ2-2): GAGVSQSPSNKVTEKGKDVELRCDPISGHTALYWYRQSLGQGLEFLIYFQGNSAPDKSGLPSDRFSAERTGGSVSTLTIQRTQQEDSAVYLCASSLQGAVGELFFGEGSRLTVL.

The chain is built from TRBV9 and TRBJ2-3; tentatively, D is TRBD2 (6 bases). The CDR3 has 14 amino acids. V shed 3 bases and J shed 2 bases, with 10 bases lying between them. The germline V gene has CDR1 SGDLS and CDR2 YYNGEE. Here the CDR3 DNA reads TGTGCCAGCAGCGCCAGGGACTCCACAGATACGCAGTATTTT. Translation gives CASSARDSTDTQYF.

J is TRBJ2-7 and V is TRBV9, with unresolved D. V lost 3 bases to trimming and J lost 6 bases, with 13 bases between them. CDR3 size: 13 residues. CDR1 SGDLS and CDR2 YYNGEE come from the germline V gene. The chain's CDR3 is CASSAPVVREQYF. Here the CDR3 DNA reads TGTGCCAGCAGCGCCCCAGTGGTTCGCGAGCAGTACTTC. Together with reference TRBV9 and TRBJ2-7, the CDR3 gives the full variable domain: DSGVTQTPKHLITATGQRVTLRCSPRSGDLSVYWYQQSLDQGLQFLIQYYNGEERAKGNILERFSAQQFPDLHSELNLSSLELGDSALYFCASSAPVVREQYFGPGTRLTVT.

This sequence joins TRBV19 and TRBJ2-1; no definite D call. V was pared by 3 bases and J by 0 bases, with 9 bases between. Germline loops: CDR1 LNHDA, CDR2 SQIVND (reference sequence). The CDR3 spans 15 residues. CDR3 region: CASSMLGSSYNEQFF. The CDR3 nucleotides are TGTGCCAGTAGTATGTTAGGTAGCTCCTACAATGAGCAGTTCTTC.

The chain uses TRBV6-6 and TRBJ2-1; D gene uncertain. V gave up 2 bases and J gave up 7 bases, with 3 bases separating them. The CDR3 extends over 11 amino acids. Germline V gene sequence: CDR1 MNHNY, CDR2 SVGAGI (reference sequence). The CDR3 DNA reads as TGTGCCAGCAGTTACGGAAATGAGCAGTTCTTC. Translated: CASSYGNEQFF.